The 7 T cell receptor beta chains presented below share a single source sample, sequenced in a study of low-dose radiotherapy and immunotherapy resistance in tumors. TRAV and TRBV primers primed cDNA for both TCRalpha and TCRbeta. A constant-region primer paired with the V-primer adapter amplified TCRs over 20 PCR cycles. TCRdb processed the reads anew with MiXCR; each CDR3 protein has one entry. Of over 9,000 distinct CDR3 sequences in the sample, approximately 42% were seen once. These receptors came from a human donor with advanced metastatic prostate, ovarian, gallbladder or colorectal cancer (not recorded which). This table probably holds off-target reads from a library built for another chain.

This clonotype was seen only a few times. The V gene is TRBV15, the J gene TRBJ2-1, with 7 nucleotides matching TRBD1. CDR1 is LNHNV and CDR2 is YYDKDF in the germline V gene (reference sequence). V dropped 8 bases and J dropped 7; count of bases not matched to a gene: 11. The CDR3 length is 14 residues. CDR3 region: CATREGGIVNEQFF. The CDR3 coding sequence is TGTGCCACCCGCGAAGGGGGCATTGTAAATGAGCAGTTCTTC.

This clonotype was counted between two and nine times. This chain uses TRBV7-2 with TRBJ1-1; no reliable D call. Germline assignment: CDR1 SGHTA and CDR2 FQGNSA. Trimming took off 1 base at V and 1 base at J, with 7 bases between the two ends. This CDR3 is 14 amino acids long. CDR3 residues: CASSLGNSNTEAFF. CDR3 DNA: TGTGCCAGCAGCTTAGGAAACTCGAACACTGAAGCTTTCTTT.

The CDR3 nucleotides are TGTGCCAGCAGCTTAGCCCTAGCGGGAGGTCGGTCCGAGCAGTACTTC. Protein: CASSLALAGGRSEQYF. This chain links TRBV7-9 with TRBJ2-7, with 11 bases identical to TRBD2. This CDR3 has 16 residues. Losses at the gene ends were 0 bases for V and 6 bases for J; bases not matched to a gene: 7. The germline gives CDR1 SEHNR, CDR2 FQNEAQ (reference sequence).

This chain uses TRBV12-3 or TRBV12-4 with TRBJ1-6; 7 nucleotides align to TRBD1. Trimming took 5 bases from V and 10 from J; bases not matched to a gene: 5. CDR3 length: 13 amino acids. The CDR3 coding sequence is TGTGCCAGCAGTACGGGAGGGGGCTCACCCCTCCACTTT. This codes for CASSTGGGSPLHF.

This chain connects TRBV11-2 to TRBJ2-5, with D unresolved. Germline lookup yields CDR1 SGHAT and CDR2 FQNNGV. Between the trimmed V and J ends, which lost 5 bases and 0 bases, there was a span of 10 bases. CDR3 length equals 14 residues. The CDR3 sequence is CASSQEAYQETQYF. CDR3 sequence (DNA): TGTGCCAGCAGCCAAGAGGCGTACCAAGAGACCCAGTACTTC.

This chain uses TRBV25-1 with TRBJ2-1; weak D call: TRBD2 (6 bases). CDR3 length: 15 residues. Germline V gene sequence: CDR1 MGHDK, CDR2 SYGVNS. V lost 3 bases and J 8 bases, leaving 17 bases between the germline ends. The CDR3 loop reads CASSEGETSNDEQFF. CDR3 nucleotides: TGTGCCAGCAGTGAGGGGGAAACTAGCAATGATGAGCAGTTCTTC.

V and J are TRBV24-1 and TRBJ2-3; D gene ambiguous. V was trimmed by 4 bases and J by 7 bases, leaving 5 bases between them. The CDR3 extends over 11 amino acids. Looked up from germline, CDR1 is KGHDR and CDR2 is SFDVKD. CDR3 nucleotide sequence: TGTGCCACCAGTGAAGGTTATACGCAGTATTTT. This codes for CATSEGYTQYF.